These 20 T cell receptor beta chains share one sample of origin, sequenced in a study of tumor-infiltrating lymphocytes in primary liver carcinoma. The investigators made TCR beta cDNA from 400 to 550 ng total RNA, using a constant-region primer. TCR beta libraries came from three nested multiplex PCR rounds using slightly modified ARM-PCR. Running 9 to 11 cycles apiece, the first two PCR rounds relied on TRBV1-TRBV30 forward primers together with a C-beta reverse primer. TCRdb itself ran the multiplex PCR reads through MiXCR, one entry per CDR3 protein. The sample yields about 300,000 distinct CDR3 sequences, approximately 60% seen once. Unsorted whole blood supplied the blood RNA, and germline DNA was isolated too. Sequencing used peripheral blood. The source of these receptors is a man in his forties or fifties with primary liver carcinoma and hepatitis B virus infection.

Comment on this clonotype: A read error may explain this, as a much larger clone is one base away. The V call is TRBV6-5, the J call TRBJ2-1; 9 bases line up with TRBD2. CDR1 and CDR2 from the germline V gene are MNHEY and SVGAGI. V lost 4 bases, J lost 4 bases, and 11 bases stayed unmatched. The CDR3 loop spans 17 amino acids. The CDR3 here is CASSSSRTSERYNEQFF. CDR3 in DNA: TGTGCCAGCAGTTCCTCGAGGACTAGCGAGAGATACAATGAGCAGTTCTTC.

This clonotype was recorded only once. A junction end diverges from the germline sequence, so it may reflect a read error. The V gene is TRBV11-1, the J gene TRBJ1-3; possible D gene TRBD1, 6 bases. This CDR3 is built from 14 residues. Germline values: CDR1 SGHAT, CDR2 FQDESV (reference sequence). The CDR3 loop is CAGSLHGTSDTIYF. As DNA, the CDR3 is TGTGCCGGCAGCTTACACGGGACATCGGACACCATATATTTT.

The table lists this clonotype with many counts. This rearrangement joins TRBV6-1 to TRBJ2-5; 7 bases are a match to TRBD1. This CDR3 contains 18 residues. In germline, CDR1 is MNHNS, CDR2 SASEGT. After removal of 2 bases from V and 4 bases from J, the junction contained 16 bases not matched to a gene. CDR3: CASSERSGDRAIRETQYF. The CDR3 DNA is TGTGCCAGCAGTGAAAGGAGCGGAGACAGGGCCATAAGAGAGACCCAGTACTTC.

As for this clonotype: A much larger clone sits a single nucleotide away, making a read error possible. The rearrangement uses TRBV4-1 and TRBJ2-5; TRBD2 matches at 12 bases. Germline V gives CDR1 MGHRA, CDR2 YSYEKL. This CDR3 spans 17 amino acids. Losses at the gene ends were 3 bases for V and 5 bases for J; bases not matched to a gene: 10. CDR3 sequence: CASSHPNLAGGRETQYF. The DNA of the CDR3 is TGCGCCAGCAGCCATCCAAACCTAGCGGGAGGGCGTGAGACCCAGTACTTC.

The rearrangement joins TRBV5-4 to TRBJ2-7, with D uncertain. Between the trimmed V and J ends, which lost 0 bases and 2 bases, there was a span of 9 bases. The germline CDR1 and CDR2 sequences are SGHNT and YYREEE (reference sequence). The CDR3 is made up of 14 amino acids. The CDR3 DNA sequence: TGTGCCAGCAGCTTGGGCGGAAGCACCTACGAGCAGTACTTC. Protein sequence: CASSLGGSTYEQYF.

As regards this clonotype: A much more abundant neighbour one base away suggests this may be a read error. This chain connects TRBV4-2 to TRBJ2-7; 7 nucleotides agree with TRBD2. Per germline, CDR1 LGHNA and CDR2 YNFKEQ. V was clipped by 0 bases and J by 6 bases; unmatched bases: 8. There are 15 residues in the CDR3. The CDR3 coding sequence is TGTGCCAGCAGCCAAGAGGGACTAATAGGGTCCGAGCAGTACTTC. Its protein product is CASSQEGLIGSEQYF.

J is TRBJ2-1 and V is TRBV12-3 or TRBV12-4, with TRBD2 identical over 7 bases. V was pared by 7 bases and J by 7 bases, with 16 bases of the junction left unmatched. The length of the CDR3 is 16 residues. Written as DNA, the CDR3 is TGTGCCAGCAATTCCCCCACGACTAGCAGGAGGAATGAGCAGTTCTTC. Its protein is CASNSPTTSRRNEQFF.

This chain links TRBV12-3 or TRBV12-4 with TRBJ1-1; D remains ambiguous. The V gene lost 6 bases and the J gene lost 0 bases, with 14 bases spanning the gap. The CDR3 is made up of 15 amino acids. CDR3 region: CASRYSVPMNTEAFF. CDR3 nucleotides: TGTGCCAGCAGATACAGTGTGCCCATGAACACTGAAGCTTTCTTT.

This chain uses TRBV5-6 with TRBJ2-2, with 7 bases that match TRBD1. Germline V gene lookup returns CDR1 SGHDT and CDR2 YYEEEE. The CDR3 covers 14 residues. With V trimmed by 3 bases and J by 4 bases, 3 bases remained unmatched. As DNA, the CDR3 is TGTGCCAGCAGCTGGGGACAGTTCACCGGGGAGCTGTTTTTT. Its protein is CASSWGQFTGELFF. The entire variable domain, with the rest obtained from reference TRBV5-6 and TRBJ2-2, is as follows: DAGVTQSPTHLIKTRGQQVTLRCSPKSGHDTVSWYQQALGQGPQFIFQYYEEEERQRGNFPDRFSGHQFPNYSSELNVNALLLGDSALYLCASSWGQFTGELFFGEGSRLTVL.

The J gene is TRBJ2-7, the V gene TRBV6-1; the D is unclear. The CDR3 extends over 15 amino acids. Deletions cut 6 bases from V and 3 bases from J, with 18 bases between. CDR1 is MNHNS, CDR2 SASEGT, per germline. In nucleotides, the CDR3 is TGTGCCAGCAGCCTCGGCGGTACTCGCAGCTACGAGCAGTACTTC. It is translated as CASSLGGTRSYEQYF.

Regarding this clonotype: At one end, the junction sequence differs from germline, possibly due to a read error. This chain joins TRBV11-2 and TRBJ2-1; maybe TRBD2 (6 bases). CDR1 SGHAT and CDR2 FQNNGV come from the germline V gene. The CDR3 is 15 amino acids. CDR3 in amino acids: CASSLVSGEGSEQLF. The CDR3 DNA is TGTGCCAGTAGCTTAGTGTCGGGGGAAGGTAGTGAGCAGTTGTTC.

This clonotype was counted only a few times. This chain joins TRBV4-1 and TRBJ2-5; D is tentatively TRBD1 or TRBD2 (5 bases each). The CDR3 has 15 residues. Germline lookup yields CDR1 MGHRA and CDR2 YSYEKL. V was clipped by 5 bases and J by 5 bases, with 18 bases between them. CDR3 nucleotide sequence: TGCGCCAGCAGCTCTGGGCATCTAGGGGAGGAGACCCAGTACTTC. It yields the protein CASSSGHLGEETQYF.

To note about this clonotype: At one boundary the junction diverges from the germline segment, which might be a read error. The J gene is TRBJ2-2, the V gene TRBV4-3; 9 bases fit TRBD1. CDR3 length: 16 residues. Germline assignment: CDR1 LGHNA and CDR2 YSLEER. CDR3 bases: TGCGTCAGCAGCCAAGAAGGGACAGGGACCACCGGGGAGCCGTTTTTT. Protein sequence: CVSSQEGTGTTGEPFF.

The chain is built from TRBV6-1 and TRBJ2-7; D unclear. The CDR3 is 13 residues long. V was clipped by 10 bases and J by 5 bases, with 18 bases between them. Germline V gene sequence: CDR1 MNHNS, CDR2 SASEGT. CDR3 loop: CANRVQNTHEQYF. The CDR3 DNA reads as TGTGCCAATAGGGTCCAGAACACCCACGAGCAGTACTTC.

V is TRBV5-4 and J is TRBJ2-1, with 9 positions matching TRBD2. With 3 bases clipped from V and 12 bases from J, the junction kept 13 bases outside the gene matches. Looked up from germline, CDR1 is SGHNT and CDR2 is YYREEE (reference sequence). The CDR3 extends over 15 amino acids. The CDR3 loop is CASSSPSAGGLRQFF. DNA for the CDR3: TGTGCCAGCAGCTCGCCATCGGCGGGAGGGCTTAGGCAGTTCTTC.

The sample holds one count of this clonotype. A single base separates this from a much larger clone, so it may be a read error. The chain employs TRBV28 and TRBJ2-2; possibly TRBD2 for D (5 bases). Germline V gene data show CDR1 as MDHEN and CDR2 as SYDVKM. CDR3 length: 15 residues. CDR3 sequence reads: CASTRRLASTGEPFF. The CDR3 DNA follows: TGTGCCAGCACCCGCCGGCTAGCCTCCACCGGGGAGCCGTTTTTT. The variable domain in full, completed from reference TRBV28 and TRBJ2-2, reads DVKVTQSSRYLVKRTGEKVFLECVQDMDHENMFWYRQDPGLGLRLIYFSYDVKMKEKGDIPEGYSVSREKKERFSLILESASTNQTSMYLCASTRRLASTGEPFFGEGSRLTVL.

This clonotype appeared many times. CDR3 in amino acids: CASSIPGLGNSQFF. The DNA for the CDR3 is TGTGCCAGCAGTATTCCGGGACTAGGAAATTCGCAGTTCTTC. The chain has TRBV12-3 or TRBV12-4 and TRBJ2-1; 8 positions agree with TRBD2. Losses at the gene ends were 5 bases for V and 12 bases for J; bases not matched to a gene: 12. This CDR3 spans 14 amino acids.

A word on this clonotype: The junction shows a germline mismatch at one end, possibly a read error. The rearrangement joins TRBV11-2 to TRBJ2-5; TRBD1 matches 10 bases. From germline, CDR1 is SGHAT and CDR2 FQNNGV. The CDR3 has 15 residues. CDR3 sequence: CTSSRGDRGKETQYF. The CDR3 DNA reads TGTACCAGTAGCCGCGGGGACAGGGGAAAAGAGACCCAGTACTTC.

As concerns this clonotype: Just one base apart from a much larger clone, this may be a read error. The V call is TRBV10-3, the J call TRBJ2-1; D gene unclear. V lost 8 bases and J lost 7, with 15 bases in between. Germline V gene sequence: CDR1 ENHRY, CDR2 SYGVKD. The CDR3 has 13 residues. CDR3 DNA sequence: TGTGCCATCGGCCACCAGTACGCGAATGAGCAGTTCTTC. This sequence encodes CAIGHQYANEQFF.

Comment on this clonotype: The junction departs from the called germline gene at one end, perhaps through a read error. DNA for the CDR3: TGTGTCAGCAGCTTAGATGAGAAGGTTTTCGCATTCTTT. Translation: CVSSLDEKVFAFF. This rearrangement joins TRBV11-1 to TRBJ1-1; D is ambiguous. This CDR3 spans 13 amino acids. Germline V gene data show CDR1 as SGHAT and CDR2 as FQDESV (reference sequence). The full variable domain, its missing parts supplied by reference TRBV11-1 and TRBJ1-1, is EAEVAQSPRYKITEKSQAVAFWCDPISGHATLYWYRQILGQGPELLVQFQDESVVDDSQLPKDRFSAERLKGVDSTLKIQPAELGDSAMYLCVSSLDEKVFAFFGQGTRLTVV.